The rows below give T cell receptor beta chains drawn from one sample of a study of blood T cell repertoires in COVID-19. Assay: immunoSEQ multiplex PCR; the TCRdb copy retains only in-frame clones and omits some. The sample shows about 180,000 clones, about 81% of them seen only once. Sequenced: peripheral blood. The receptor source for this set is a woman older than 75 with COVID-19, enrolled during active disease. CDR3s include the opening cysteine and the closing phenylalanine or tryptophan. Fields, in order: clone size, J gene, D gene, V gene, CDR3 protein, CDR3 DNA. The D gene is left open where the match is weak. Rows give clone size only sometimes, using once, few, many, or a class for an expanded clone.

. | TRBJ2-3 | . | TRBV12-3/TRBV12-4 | CASSYTDTQYF | TGTGCCAGCAGCTACACAGATACGCAGTATTTT
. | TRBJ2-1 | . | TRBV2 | CASSESGVGNEQFF | TGTGCCAGCAGTGAGTCAGGGGTTGGGAATGAGCAGTTCTTC
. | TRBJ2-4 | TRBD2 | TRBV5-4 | CASSLGTSGQYF | TGTGCCAGCAGCCTGGGGACTAGCGGCCAGTACTTC
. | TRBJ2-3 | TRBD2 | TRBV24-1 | CATSGATSGRNTDTQYF | TGTGCCACCAGTGGTGCGACTAGCGGGAGAAACACAGATACGCAGTATTTT
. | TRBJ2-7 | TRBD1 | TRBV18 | CASSPGTGGDYEQYF | TGTGCCAGCTCACCGGGGACAGGGGGCGACTACGAGCAGTACTTC
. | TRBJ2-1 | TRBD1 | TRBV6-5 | CASSSTGVGEQFF | TGTGCCAGCAGTTCGACAGGGGTCGGGGAGCAGTTCTTC
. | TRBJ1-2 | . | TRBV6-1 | CASSAQTWGVNYGYTF | TGTGCCAGCAGTGCCCAGACTTGGGGGGTTAACTATGGCTACACCTTC
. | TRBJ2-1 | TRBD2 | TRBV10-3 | CAISDNSGKDNEQFF | TGTGCCATCAGTGATAATAGCGGGAAGGACAATGAGCAGTTCTTC
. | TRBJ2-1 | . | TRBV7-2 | CASSHKPGPADEQFF | TGTGCCAGCAGCCACAAACCGGGCCCAGCGGATGAGCAGTTCTTC
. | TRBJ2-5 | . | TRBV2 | CASSVSGPQETQYF | TGTGCCAGCAGTGTGTCAGGGCCCCAAGAGACCCAGTACTTC
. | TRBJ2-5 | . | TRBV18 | CASSPLGGVRGETQYF | TGTGCCAGCTCACCATTAGGGGGAGTTCGAGGAGAGACCCAGTACTTC
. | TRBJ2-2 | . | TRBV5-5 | CASSSRANTGELFF | TGTGCCAGCAGCTCCAGGGCGAACACCGGGGAGCTGTTTTTT
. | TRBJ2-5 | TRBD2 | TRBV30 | CAWSVASGEETQYF | TGTGCCTGGAGTGTAGCTAGCGGGGAAGAGACCCAGTACTTC
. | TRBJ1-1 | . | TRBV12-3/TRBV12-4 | CASRGARTEAFF | TGTGCCAGCAGAGGAGCCCGTACTGAAGCTTTCTTT
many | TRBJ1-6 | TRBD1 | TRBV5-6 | CASSLAPTGHGSPLHF | TGTGCCAGCAGCTTGGCCCCGACAGGGCACGGCTCACCCCTCCACTTT
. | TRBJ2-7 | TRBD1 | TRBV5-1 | CASSFTGTGGREQYF | TGCGCCAGCAGCTTCACCGGGACAGGGGGGCGCGAGCAGTACTTC
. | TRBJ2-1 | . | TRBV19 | CASSTDMSSYNEQFF | TGTGCCAGTAGTACCGACATGAGCTCCTACAATGAGCAGTTCTTC
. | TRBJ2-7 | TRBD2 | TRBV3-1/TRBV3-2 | CASSQSGGGGYEQYF | TGTGCCAGCAGCCAATCGGGGGGAGGCGGCTACGAGCAGTACTTC
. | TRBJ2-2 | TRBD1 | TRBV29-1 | CSVPSGTANTGELFF | TGCAGCGTTCCTTCCGGGACAGCTAACACCGGGGAGCTGTTTTTT
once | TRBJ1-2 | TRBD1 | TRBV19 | CASSIVPGTGIGYTF | TGTGCCAGTAGTATAGTGCCTGGGACAGGTATCGGCTACACCTTC
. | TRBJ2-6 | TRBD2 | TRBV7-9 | CACSGGYGANVLTF | TGTGCCTGTTCGGGGGGATACGGGGCCAACGTCCTGACTTTC
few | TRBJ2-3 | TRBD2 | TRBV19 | CASSPPGLGTDTQYF | TGTGCCAGTAGTCCGCCGGGACTAGGGACAGATACGCAGTATTTT
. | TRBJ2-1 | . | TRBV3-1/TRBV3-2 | CASSHGLLNEQFF | TGTGCCAGCAGCCACGGACTGCTCAATGAGCAGTTCTTC
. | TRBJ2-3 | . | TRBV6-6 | CASSPLGSEADTQYF | TGTGCCAGCAGTCCTCTGGGTAGCGAGGCTGATACGCAGTATTTT
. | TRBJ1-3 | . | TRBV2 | CASSRQRASGNTIYF | TGTGCCAGCAGTAGACAGAGAGCGTCTGGAAACACCATATATTTT
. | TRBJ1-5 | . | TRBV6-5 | CASSYSGGHQPQHF | TGTGCCAGCAGTTACTCGGGAGGGCATCAGCCCCAGCATTTT
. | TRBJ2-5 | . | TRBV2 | CASMGGRKTQYF | TGTGCCAGCATGGGGGGGCGAAAGACCCAGTACTTC
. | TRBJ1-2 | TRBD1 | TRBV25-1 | CASSELSAGTGYGYTF | TGTGCCAGCAGTGAATTATCGGCCGGGACAGGCTATGGCTACACCTTC